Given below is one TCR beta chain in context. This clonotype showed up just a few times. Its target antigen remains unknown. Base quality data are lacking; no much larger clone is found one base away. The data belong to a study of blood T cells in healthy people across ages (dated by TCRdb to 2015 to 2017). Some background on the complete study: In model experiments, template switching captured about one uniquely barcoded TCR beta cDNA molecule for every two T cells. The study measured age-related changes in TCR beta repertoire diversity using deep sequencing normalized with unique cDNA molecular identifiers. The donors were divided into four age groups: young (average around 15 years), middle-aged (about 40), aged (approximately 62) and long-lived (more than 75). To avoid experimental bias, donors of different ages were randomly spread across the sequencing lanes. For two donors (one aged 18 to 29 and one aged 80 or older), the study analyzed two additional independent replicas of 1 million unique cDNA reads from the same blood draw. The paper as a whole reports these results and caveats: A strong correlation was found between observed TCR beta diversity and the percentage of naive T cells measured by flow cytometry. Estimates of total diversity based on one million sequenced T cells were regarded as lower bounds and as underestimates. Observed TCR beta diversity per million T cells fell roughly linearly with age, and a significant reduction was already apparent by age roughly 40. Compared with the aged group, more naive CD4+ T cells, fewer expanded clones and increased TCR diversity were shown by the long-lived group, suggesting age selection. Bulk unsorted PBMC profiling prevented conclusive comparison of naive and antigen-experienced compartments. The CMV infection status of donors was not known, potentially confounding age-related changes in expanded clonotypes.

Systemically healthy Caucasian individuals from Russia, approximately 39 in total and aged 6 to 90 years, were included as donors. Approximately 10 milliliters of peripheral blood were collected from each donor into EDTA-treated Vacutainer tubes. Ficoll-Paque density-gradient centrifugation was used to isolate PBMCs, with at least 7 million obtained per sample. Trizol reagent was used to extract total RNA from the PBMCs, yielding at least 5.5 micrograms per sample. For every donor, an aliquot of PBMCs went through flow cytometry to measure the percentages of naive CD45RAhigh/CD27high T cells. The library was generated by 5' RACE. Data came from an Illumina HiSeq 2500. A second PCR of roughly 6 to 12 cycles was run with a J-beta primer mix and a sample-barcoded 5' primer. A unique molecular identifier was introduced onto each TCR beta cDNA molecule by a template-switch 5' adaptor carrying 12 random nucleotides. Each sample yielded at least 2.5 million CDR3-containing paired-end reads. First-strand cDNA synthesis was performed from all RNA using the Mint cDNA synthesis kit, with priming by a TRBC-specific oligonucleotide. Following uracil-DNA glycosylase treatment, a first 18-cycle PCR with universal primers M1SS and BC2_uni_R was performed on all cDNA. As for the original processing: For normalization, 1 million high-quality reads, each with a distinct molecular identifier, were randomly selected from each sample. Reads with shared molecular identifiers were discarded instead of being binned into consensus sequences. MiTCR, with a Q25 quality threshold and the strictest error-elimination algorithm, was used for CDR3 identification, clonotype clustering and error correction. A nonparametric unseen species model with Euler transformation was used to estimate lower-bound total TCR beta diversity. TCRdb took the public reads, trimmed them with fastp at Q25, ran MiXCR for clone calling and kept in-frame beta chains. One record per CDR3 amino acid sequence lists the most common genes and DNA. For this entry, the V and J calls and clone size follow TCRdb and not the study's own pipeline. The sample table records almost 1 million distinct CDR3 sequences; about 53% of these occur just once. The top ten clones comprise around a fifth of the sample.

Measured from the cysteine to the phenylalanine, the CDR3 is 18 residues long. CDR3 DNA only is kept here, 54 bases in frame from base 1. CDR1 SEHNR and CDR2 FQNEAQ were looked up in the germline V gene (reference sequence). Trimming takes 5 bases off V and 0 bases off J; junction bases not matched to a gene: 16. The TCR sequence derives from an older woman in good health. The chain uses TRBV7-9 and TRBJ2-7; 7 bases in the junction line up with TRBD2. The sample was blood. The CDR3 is CASSTNSPYLAASYEQYF. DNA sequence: TGTGCCAGCAGCACAAACTCACCTTACCTAGCGGCCTCCTACGAGCAGTACTTC.